This T cell receptor (beta chain) was documented in a study of T-cell memory formation after mild COVID-19. General study findings and limits: Second-wave clones with a day 37 peak had unconfirmed SARS-CoV-2 specificity.

TCRalpha and TCRbeta libraries used 5'RACE with constant-segment primers and UMIs. Each CDR3 protein gets one entry after TCRdb re-called the 5' RACE reads with MiXCR. The sample carries 450,000 to 700,000 distinct CDR3 sequences, under 20% recorded once. CDR1 is SEHNR, CDR2 FQNEAQ, per germline (reference sequence). V shed 2 bases and J shed 1 base, with 11 bases lying between them. The CDR3 spans 15 residues. This clonotype was counted only a few times. Its specificity is unknown. The origin of this receptor is an adult woman who had mild COVID-19 (a few samples of this study predate the infection). Cell type and time point are not known. The chain uses TRBV7-9 and TRBJ1-1; TRBD1 might be the D (6 bases). Sequencing was carried out using PBMCs or a T cell subset sorted from them (not recorded which). The CDR3, as DNA: TGTGCCAGCAGCTTATACTCACAGGGGAACACTGAAGCTTTCTTT. Translated: CASSLYSQGNTEAFF.